This record looks at one TCR beta chain sequence and its context. As originally analysed: For nucleated cells, counts were estimated from reference gene primer amplification. Assay used: immunoSEQ multiplex PCR; TCRdb lists only in-frame clones, some missing. That table gives V, J and clone size, and the DNA gave D and trimming. In the table there are 50,000 to 60,000 clones, roughly nine tenths of which are singletons. This CDR3 has 16 residues. V lost 6 bases to trimming and J lost 1 base, with 18 bases between them. The V gene's germline CDR1 is MNHEY and CDR2 SVGEGT. This sample stems from a study of blood T cell repertoires in COVID-19.

The sample taken for sequencing was peripheral blood. J is TRBJ1-1 and V is TRBV6-2 or TRBV6-3; no clear D. The clonotype was recovered from a woman of 80 years or more with acute or convalescent COVID-19. The CDR3 reads CASSSLWGGENTEAFF. CDR3 bases: TGTGCCAGCAGCTCCCTGTGGGGAGGAGAGAACACTGAAGCTTTCTTT.